These T cell receptor beta chains were read from a single sample in a study of T cell responses to AZD1222 COVID-19 vaccine. Data came from immunoSEQ multiplex PCR; TCRdb stores just in-frame clones and leaves some out. The data show 200,000 or so clones, around 88% seen once. The sequencing used peripheral blood, collected on day 0 of AZD1222 vaccination. The receptors come from an adult in good health. The CDR3 runs from the conserved cysteine through the conserved F or W. D genes are given only for firm matches. Expanded clones are given a class, and other clones once, few, many or no size at all.

>-|15|TRBJ2-5|TRBD1|TRBV5-4
CASSSRQGAGETQYF
TGTGCCAGCAGCAGTCGACAGGGGGCGGGAGAGACCCAGTACTTC
>-|15|TRBJ1-4|-|TRBV7-9
CASSLVGQLNEKLFF
TGTGCCAGCAGCTTAGTCGGACAGCTAAATGAAAAACTGTTTTTT
>-|16|TRBJ2-5|TRBD2|TRBV12-5
CASGLGLAGGQETQYF
TGTGCTAGTGGTTTGGGACTAGCGGGGGGCCAAGAGACCCAGTACTTC
>-|13|TRBJ1-6|-|TRBV7-9
CASSLSHNSPLHF
TGTGCCAGCAGCTTGTCCCATAATTCACCCCTCCACTTT
>-|15|TRBJ1-1|TRBD1|TRBV4-1
CASSQVQGMNTEAFF
TGCGCCAGCAGCCAAGTACAGGGGATGAACACTGAAGCTTTCTTT
>-|14|TRBJ1-2|-|TRBV19
CASSQRTKGYGYTF
TGTGCCAGTAGTCAAAGGACCAAGGGCTATGGCTACACCTTC
>-|15|TRBJ1-5|TRBD1|TRBV6-5
CASRRDRVSDQPQHF
TGTGCCAGCAGGAGAGACAGGGTATCGGATCAGCCCCAGCATTTT
>once|18|TRBJ1-3|-|TRBV21-1
CASSKGAGGRGLPNTIYF
TGTGCCAGCAGCAAAGGTGCTGGAGGCAGGGGATTGCCAAACACCATATATTTT
>-|13|TRBJ1-2|-|TRBV6-5
CASRGLQGSGYTF
TGTGCCAGCAGGGGCCTGCAGGGGAGTGGCTACACCTTC
>once|12|TRBJ2-7|-|TRBV30
CAWSLRPYEQYF
TGTGCCTGGAGCCTCAGGCCCTACGAGCAGTACTTC
>-|15|TRBJ1-1|-|TRBV7-9
CASSPPGAENTEAFF
TGTGCCAGCAGCCCTCCAGGGGCAGAGAACACTGAAGCTTTCTTT
>-|13|TRBJ1-4|-|TRBV30
CAWSLRPNEKLFF
TGTGCCTGGAGTCTTAGGCCTAATGAAAAACTGTTTTTT
>-|16|TRBJ1-6|-|TRBV28
CASSPQRGGGNSPLHF
TGTGCCAGCAGTCCACAAAGGGGGGGAGGGAATTCACCCCTCCACTTT
>-|13|TRBJ2-7|TRBD2|TRBV6-5
CASQRGSSYEQYF
TGTGCCAGCCAGCGGGGGAGCTCCTACGAGCAGTACTTC
>-|13|TRBJ2-3|TRBD1|TRBV7-3
CASSLTPGTGDYF
TGTGCCAGCAGCTTAACGCCGGGGACAGGGGACTATTTT
>-|13|TRBJ1-2|-|TRBV27
CASSFSANYGYTF
TGTGCCAGCAGTTTCTCGGCTAACTATGGCTACACCTTC
>few|13|TRBJ1-5|-|TRBV7-8
CASSPRLDQPQHF
TGTGCCAGCAGCCCTCGATTAGATCAGCCCCAGCATTTT
>-|15|TRBJ1-1|-|TRBV6-5
CASSSPGRMNTEAFF
TGTGCCAGCAGTTCCCCAGGAAGGATGAACACTGAAGCTTTCTTT
>once|14|TRBJ1-4|TRBD1|TRBV6-5
CASADRATNEKLFF
TGTGCCAGCGCCGACAGGGCGACTAATGAAAAACTGTTTTTT
>once|19|TRBJ2-2|TRBD2|TRBV5-4
CASSFSSGGAPRGTGELFF
TGTGCCAGCAGCTTTTCCAGCGGGGGGGCACCGAGAGGAACCGGGGAGCTGTTTTTT
>-|17|TRBJ2-1|TRBD2|TRBV6-6
CASSRLAGGFNYNEQFF
TGTGCCAGCAGCCGACTAGCGGGGGGGTTCAACTACAATGAGCAGTTCTTC
>once|15|TRBJ1-1|-|TRBV7-9
CASSNLDSLNTEAFF
TGTGCCAGCAGTAACTTGGACAGTTTGAACACTGAAGCTTTCTTT
>once|17|TRBJ2-2|TRBD2|TRBV9
CASSVVSGGAVTGELFF
TGTGCCAGCAGCGTAGTTAGCGGGGGGGCCGTCACCGGGGAGCTGTTTTTT
>-|14|TRBJ2-3|TRBD1|TRBV24-1
CATSPTGSTDTQYF
TGTGCCACCAGTCCGACAGGGAGCACAGATACGCAGTATTTT
>once|18|TRBJ1-4|-|TRBV4-3
CASSQEYRRSSINEKLFF
TGCGCCAGCAGCCAAGAATACCGTCGCAGCTCTATTAATGAAAAACTGTTTTTT
>-|17|TRBJ1-1|-|TRBV7-2
CASSLLRVRYINTEAFF
TGTGCCAGCAGCCTGCTCAGGGTGCGGTATATTAACACTGAAGCTTTCTTT
>few|17|TRBJ1-5|-|TRBV6-1
CASSERGGSWGNQPQHF
TGTGCCAGCAGTGAAAGGGGGGGCAGTTGGGGAAATCAGCCCCAGCATTTT
>-|19|TRBJ2-1|TRBD1|TRBV3-1/TRBV3-2
CASSPRTGLVPSSYNEQFF
TGTGCCAGCAGCCCCCGGACAGGGTTGGTTCCAAGCTCCTACAATGAGCAGTTCTTC
>-|13|TRBJ2-2|-|TRBV6-5
CASSYSLTGELFF
TGTGCCAGCAGTTACTCCCTCACCGGGGAGCTGTTTTTT
>-|15|TRBJ2-2|TRBD2|TRBV7-9
CASSYGLARAGELFF
TGTGCCAGCAGTTACGGACTAGCGAGAGCCGGGGAGCTGTTTTTT
>-|13|TRBJ1-4|-|TRBV10-2
CAVTGSPKEKLFF
TGCGCCGTCACCGGGTCCCCGAAGGAAAAACTGTTTTTT
>-|14|TRBJ1-4|-|TRBV3-1/TRBV3-2
CASSLRQENEKLFF
TGTGCCAGCAGCCTACGGCAGGAGAATGAAAAACTGTTTTTT
>-|18|TRBJ2-2|TRBD1|TRBV7-7
CASSSVLGQGSNTGELFF
TGTGCCAGCAGCTCGGTTTTGGGACAGGGATCGAACACCGGGGAGCTGTTTTTT
>-|15|TRBJ1-6|-|TRBV18
CASSPRAEGDSPLHF
TGTGCCAGCTCACCACGGGCGGAGGGGGATTCACCCCTCCACTTT
>-|14|TRBJ1-2|TRBD1|TRBV13
CASSSPPRGQGYTF
TGTGCCAGCAGCTCACCCCCCAGGGGGCAGGGCTACACCTTC
>-|14|TRBJ2-2|-|TRBV11-2
CASSRSTETGELFF
TGTGCCAGCAGCCGTTCGACAGAGACCGGGGAGCTGTTTTTT
>-|17|TRBJ1-5|TRBD1|TRBV2
CASSDGGTGDYNQPQHF
TGTGCCAGCAGTGATGGGGGGACAGGGGATTACAATCAGCCCCAGCATTTT
>-|14|TRBJ1-5|TRBD1|TRBV18
CASSPGQGNQPQHF
TGTGCCAGCTCACCGGGACAGGGGAATCAGCCCCAGCATTTT
>-|15|TRBJ1-2|-|TRBV3-1/TRBV3-2
CASSQDPQPLYGYTF
TGTGCCAGCAGCCAGGATCCCCAACCCCTCTATGGCTACACCTTC
>once|13|TRBJ2-7|-|TRBV27
CASSFGLLGEQYF
TGTGCCAGCAGTTTCGGGCTCCTGGGCGAGCAGTACTTC
>-|14|TRBJ2-7|TRBD1|TRBV7-2
CASSRQGSAYEQYF
TGTGCCAGCAGTCGACAGGGCTCGGCCTACGAGCAGTACTTC